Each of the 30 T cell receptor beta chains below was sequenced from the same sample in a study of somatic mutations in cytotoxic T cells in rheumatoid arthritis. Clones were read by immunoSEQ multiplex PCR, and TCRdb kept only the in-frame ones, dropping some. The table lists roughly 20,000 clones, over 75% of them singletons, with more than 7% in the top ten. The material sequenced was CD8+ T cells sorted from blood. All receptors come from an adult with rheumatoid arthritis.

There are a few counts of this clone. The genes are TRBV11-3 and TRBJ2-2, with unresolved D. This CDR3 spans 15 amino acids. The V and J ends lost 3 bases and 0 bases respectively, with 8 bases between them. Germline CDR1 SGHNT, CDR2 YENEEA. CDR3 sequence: CASSFGVSNTGELFF. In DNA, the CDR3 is TGTGCCAGCAGCTTCGGAGTTTCGAACACCGGGGAGCTGTTTTTT.

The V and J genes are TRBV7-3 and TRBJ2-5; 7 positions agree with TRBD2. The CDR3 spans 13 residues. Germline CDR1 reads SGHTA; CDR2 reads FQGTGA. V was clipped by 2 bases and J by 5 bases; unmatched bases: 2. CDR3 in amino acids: CASSLGGGETQYF. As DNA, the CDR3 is TGTGCCAGCAGCTTAGGGGGAGGGGAGACCCAGTACTTC.

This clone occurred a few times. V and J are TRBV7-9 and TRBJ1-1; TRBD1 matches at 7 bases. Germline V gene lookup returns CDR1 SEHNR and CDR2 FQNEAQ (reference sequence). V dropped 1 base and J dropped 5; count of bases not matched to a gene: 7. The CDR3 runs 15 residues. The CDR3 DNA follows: TGTGCCAGCAGCTTAGGACAGGGCTATGCAACTGAAGCTTTCTTT. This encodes CASSLGQGYATEAFF.

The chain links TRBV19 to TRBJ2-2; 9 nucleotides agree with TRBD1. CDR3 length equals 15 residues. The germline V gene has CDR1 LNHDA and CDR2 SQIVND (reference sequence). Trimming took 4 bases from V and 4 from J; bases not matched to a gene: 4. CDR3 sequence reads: CASSTGTGLTGELFF. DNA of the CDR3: TGTGCCAGTAGTACCGGGACAGGGCTCACCGGGGAGCTGTTTTTT.

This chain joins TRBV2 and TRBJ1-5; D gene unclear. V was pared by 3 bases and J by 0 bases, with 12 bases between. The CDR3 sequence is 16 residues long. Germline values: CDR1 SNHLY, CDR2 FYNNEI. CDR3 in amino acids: CASSEQQVYSNQPQHF. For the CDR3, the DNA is TGTGCCAGCAGTGAGCAGCAGGTTTATAGCAATCAGCCCCAGCATTTT.

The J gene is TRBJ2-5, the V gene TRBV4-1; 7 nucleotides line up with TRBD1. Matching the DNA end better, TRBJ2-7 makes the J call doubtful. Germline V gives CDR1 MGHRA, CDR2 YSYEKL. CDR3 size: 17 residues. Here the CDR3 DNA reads TGCGCCAGCAGCCAAGATAACCGGGGACAGAGCTCCTACGAGCAGTACTTC. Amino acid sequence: CASSQDNRGQSSYEQYF.

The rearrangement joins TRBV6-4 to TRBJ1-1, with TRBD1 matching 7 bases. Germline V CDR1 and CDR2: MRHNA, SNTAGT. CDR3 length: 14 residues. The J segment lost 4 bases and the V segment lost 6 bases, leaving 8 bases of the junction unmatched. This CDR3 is CASSLTGSVTEAFF. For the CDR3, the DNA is TGTGCCAGCAGCTTGACAGGGTCGGTCACTGAAGCTTTCTTT.

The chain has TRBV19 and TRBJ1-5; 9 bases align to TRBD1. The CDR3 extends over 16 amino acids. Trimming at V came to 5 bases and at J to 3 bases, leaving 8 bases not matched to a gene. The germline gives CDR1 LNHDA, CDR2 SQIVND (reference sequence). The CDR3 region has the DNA TGTGCCAGTAGTCCCTGGACAGGGGCCAACAATCAGCCCCAGCATTTT. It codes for CASSPWTGANNQPQHF.

Here the CDR3 reads CASSRTSGRGEQYF. The CDR3 bases are TGCGCCAGCAGCAGGACTAGCGGGAGGGGCGAGCAGTACTTC. The chain has TRBV5-1 and TRBJ2-7, with 15 bases aligning to TRBD2. CDR1 and CDR2 from the germline V gene are SGHRS and YFSETQ. This CDR3 comprises 14 residues. V shed 4 bases and J 6 bases; nucleotides not matched to a gene: 2.

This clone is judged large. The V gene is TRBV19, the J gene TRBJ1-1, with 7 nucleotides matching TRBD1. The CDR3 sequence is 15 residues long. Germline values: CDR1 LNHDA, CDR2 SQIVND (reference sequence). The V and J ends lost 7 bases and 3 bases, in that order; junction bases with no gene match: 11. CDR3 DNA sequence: TGTGCCAGTACCCTAGGGGCAGGGGGGGACACTGAAGCTTTCTTT. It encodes CASTLGAGGDTEAFF.

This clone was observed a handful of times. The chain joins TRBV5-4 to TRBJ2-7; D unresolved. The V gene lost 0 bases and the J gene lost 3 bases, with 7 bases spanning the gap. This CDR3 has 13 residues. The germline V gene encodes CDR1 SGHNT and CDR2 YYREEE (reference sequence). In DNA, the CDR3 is TGTGCCAGCAGCTTGGAGCGCCGCTACGAGCAGTACTTC. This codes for CASSLERRYEQYF.

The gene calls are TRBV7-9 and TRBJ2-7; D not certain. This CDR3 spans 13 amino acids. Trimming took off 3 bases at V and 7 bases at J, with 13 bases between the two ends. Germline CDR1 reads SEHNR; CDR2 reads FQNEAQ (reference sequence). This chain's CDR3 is CASSFPPSEEQYF. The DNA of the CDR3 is TGTGCCAGCAGCTTTCCCCCCTCAGAAGAGCAGTACTTC.

Written as DNA, the CDR3 is TGTGCCAGCAGTTCCTTATTAGCTGAAGCTTTCTTT. Protein sequence: CASSSLLAEAFF. The J gene is TRBJ1-1, the V gene TRBV27; no clear D gene. V was shortened by 4 bases and J by 6 bases, with 9 bases between the two germline ends. Germline CDR1 is MNHEY and CDR2 is SMNVEV (reference sequence). The CDR3 has 12 amino acids.

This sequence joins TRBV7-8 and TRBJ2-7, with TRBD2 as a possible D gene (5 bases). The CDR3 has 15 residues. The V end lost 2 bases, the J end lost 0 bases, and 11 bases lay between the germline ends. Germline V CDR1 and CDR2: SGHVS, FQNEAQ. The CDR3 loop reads CASSLTSGSSYEQYF. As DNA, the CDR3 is TGTGCCAGCAGCTTAACAAGCGGTAGCTCCTACGAGCAGTACTTC.

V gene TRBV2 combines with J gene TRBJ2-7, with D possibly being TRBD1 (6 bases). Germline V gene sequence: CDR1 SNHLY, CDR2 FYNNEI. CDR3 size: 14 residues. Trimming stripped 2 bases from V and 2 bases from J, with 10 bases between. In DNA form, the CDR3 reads TGTGCCAGCAGTGAAACAGGGTCTCCCTACGAGCAGTACTTC. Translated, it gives CASSETGSPYEQYF. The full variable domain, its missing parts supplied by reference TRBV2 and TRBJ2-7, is EPEVTQTPSHQVTQMGQEVILRCVPISNHLYFYWYRQILGQKVEFLVSFYNNEISEKSEIFDDQFSVERPDGSNFTLKIRSTKLEDSAMYFCASSETGSPYEQYFGPGTRLTVT.

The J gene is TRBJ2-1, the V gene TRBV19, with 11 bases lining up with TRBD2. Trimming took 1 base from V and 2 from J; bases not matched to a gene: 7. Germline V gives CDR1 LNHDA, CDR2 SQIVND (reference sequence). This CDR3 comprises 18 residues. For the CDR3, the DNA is TGTGCCAGTAGTATAGCGAGGGCTAGCGGGGGGACCTACAATGAGCAGTTCTTC. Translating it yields CASSIARASGGTYNEQFF.

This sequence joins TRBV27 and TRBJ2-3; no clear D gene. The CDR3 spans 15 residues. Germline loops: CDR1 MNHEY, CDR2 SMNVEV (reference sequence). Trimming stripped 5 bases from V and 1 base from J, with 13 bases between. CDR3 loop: CASSPFWDRTDTQYF. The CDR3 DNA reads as TGTGCCAGCAGTCCCTTCTGGGATCGCACAGATACGCAGTATTTT.

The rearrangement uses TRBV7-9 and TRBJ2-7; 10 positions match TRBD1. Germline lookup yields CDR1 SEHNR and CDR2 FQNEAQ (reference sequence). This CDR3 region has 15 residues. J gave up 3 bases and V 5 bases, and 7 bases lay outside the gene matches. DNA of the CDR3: TGTGCCAGCAGCGCTCCGGGACAGGGGATCTACGAGCAGTACTTC. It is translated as CASSAPGQGIYEQYF.

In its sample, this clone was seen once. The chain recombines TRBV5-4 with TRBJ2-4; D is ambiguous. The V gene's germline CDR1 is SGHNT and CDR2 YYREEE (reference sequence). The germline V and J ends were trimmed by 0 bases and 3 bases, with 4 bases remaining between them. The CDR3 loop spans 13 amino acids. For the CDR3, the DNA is TGTGCCAGCAGCTTGGGCAGCAAAAACATTCAGTACTTC. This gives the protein CASSLGSKNIQYF.

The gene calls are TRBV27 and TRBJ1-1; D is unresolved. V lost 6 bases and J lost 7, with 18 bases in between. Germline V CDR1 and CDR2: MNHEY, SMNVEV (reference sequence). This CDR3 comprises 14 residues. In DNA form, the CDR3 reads TGTGCCAGCAGCCAAAAGCCCAGTCTCCTTGAAGCTTTCTTT. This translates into CASSQKPSLLEAFF.

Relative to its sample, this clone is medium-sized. The chain's CDR3 is CASSTGYNQPQHF. CDR3 bases: TGTGCCAGCAGCACAGGATACAATCAGCCCCAGCATTTT. The J gene is TRBJ1-5, the V gene TRBV6-5; D is possibly TRBD1 (5 bases). CDR1 MNHEY and CDR2 SVGAGI come from the germline V gene. Trimming stripped 6 bases from V and 3 bases from J, with 9 bases between. The CDR3 runs 13 residues.

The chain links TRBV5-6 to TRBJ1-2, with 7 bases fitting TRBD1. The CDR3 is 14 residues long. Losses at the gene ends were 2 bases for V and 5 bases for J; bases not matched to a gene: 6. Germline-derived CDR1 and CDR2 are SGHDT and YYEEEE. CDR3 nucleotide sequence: TGTGCCAGCAGCTTCGACAGGGTCTCTTATGGCTACACCTTC. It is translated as CASSFDRVSYGYTF.

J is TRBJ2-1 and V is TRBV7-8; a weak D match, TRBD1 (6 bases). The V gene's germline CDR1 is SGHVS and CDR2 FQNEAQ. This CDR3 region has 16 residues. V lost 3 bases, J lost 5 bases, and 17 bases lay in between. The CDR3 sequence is CASSFNSGTSNNEQFF. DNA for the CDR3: TGTGCCAGCAGCTTTAACTCCGGGACAAGTAACAATGAGCAGTTCTTC.

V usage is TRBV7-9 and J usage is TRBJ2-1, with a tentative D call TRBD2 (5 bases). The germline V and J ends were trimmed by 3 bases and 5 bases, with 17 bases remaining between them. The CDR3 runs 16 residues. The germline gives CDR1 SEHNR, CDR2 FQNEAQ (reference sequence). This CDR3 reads CASSLSASRRDNEQFF. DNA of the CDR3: TGTGCCAGCAGCTTGTCGGCTAGCCGAAGAGACAATGAGCAGTTCTTC. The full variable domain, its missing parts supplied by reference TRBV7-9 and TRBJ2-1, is DTGVSQNPRHKITKRGQNVTFRCDPISEHNRLYWYRQTLGQGPEFLTYFQNEAQLEKSRLLSDRFSAERPKGSFSTLEIQRTEQGDSAMYLCASSLSASRRDNEQFFGPGTRLTVL.

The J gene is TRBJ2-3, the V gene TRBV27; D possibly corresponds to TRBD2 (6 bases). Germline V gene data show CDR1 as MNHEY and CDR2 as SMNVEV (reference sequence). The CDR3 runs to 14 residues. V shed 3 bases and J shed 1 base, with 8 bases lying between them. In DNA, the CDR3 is TGTGCCAGCAGTTTCACGGGAGGCACAGATACGCAGTATTTT. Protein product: CASSFTGGTDTQYF.

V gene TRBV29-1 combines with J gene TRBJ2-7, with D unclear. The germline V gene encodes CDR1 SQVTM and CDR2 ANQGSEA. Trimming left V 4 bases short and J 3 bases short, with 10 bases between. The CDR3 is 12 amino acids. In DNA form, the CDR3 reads TGCAGCGTTGTGCTCGACGACTACGAGCAGTACTTC. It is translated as CSVVLDDYEQYF.

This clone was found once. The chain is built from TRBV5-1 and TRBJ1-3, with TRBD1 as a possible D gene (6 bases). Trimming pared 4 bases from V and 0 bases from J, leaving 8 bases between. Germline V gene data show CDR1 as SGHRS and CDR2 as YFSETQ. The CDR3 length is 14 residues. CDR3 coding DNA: TGCGCCAGCAGCACAGGGACCTCTGGAAACACCATATATTTT. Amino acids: CASSTGTSGNTIYF.

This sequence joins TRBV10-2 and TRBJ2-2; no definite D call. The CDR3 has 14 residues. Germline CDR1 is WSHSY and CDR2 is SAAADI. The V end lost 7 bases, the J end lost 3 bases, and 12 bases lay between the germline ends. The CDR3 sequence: CASTLVADTGELFF. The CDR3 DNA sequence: TGCGCCAGCACCCTGGTCGCGGACACCGGGGAGCTGTTTTTT.

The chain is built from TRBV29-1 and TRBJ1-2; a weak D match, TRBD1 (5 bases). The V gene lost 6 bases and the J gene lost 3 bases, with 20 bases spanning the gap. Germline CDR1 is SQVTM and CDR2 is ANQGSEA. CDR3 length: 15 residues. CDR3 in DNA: TGCAGCGTCGGATTCTGGCAGGGTCCCCACTATGGCTACACCTTC. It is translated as CSVGFWQGPHYGYTF.

The CDR3 DNA reads TGTGCCAGCAGCTCCTTCGTCGGGGAGCAGTACTTC. Translation gives CASSSFVGEQYF. This chain connects TRBV6-5 to TRBJ2-7; no firm D call. The CDR3 sequence is 12 residues long. V was pared by 6 bases and J by 7 bases, with 13 bases between. Germline V lookup: CDR1 MNHEY, CDR2 SVGAGI.